The sequence of this T cell receptor (beta chain) was determined in a study of patients and donors after allogeneic stem cell transplantation. TCRdb ran MiXCR on the RT-PCR reads and lists one entry per CDR3 protein. The data contain some 230,000 distinct CDR3 sequences, over 12% of them singletons. Ten or more counts support this clonotype. CDR1 MNHNS and CDR2 SASEGT come from the germline V gene. CDR3 size: 14 residues. Trimming left V 2 bases short and J 6 bases short, with 13 bases between. J is TRBJ1-1 and V is TRBV6-1; D remains unclear. The origin of this receptor is a human donor who was either an allogeneic HSCT recipient or a stem cell or donor lymphocyte infusion donor (not recorded which). It is not recorded whose cells these are; they may come from a transplant donor. Sequenced: blood, either unsorted or a sorted T cell fraction (not recorded which). CDR3 coding DNA: TGTGCCAGCAGTGAAAACCGGGGAGAACCTGAAGCTTTCTTT. It codes for CASSENRGEPEAFF.